This TCR beta chain was documented in a study of cytomegalovirus exposure and HLA in healthy donors (dated by TCRdb to 2017 to 2019). A note on the overall study: An earlier analysis of more than 550 of the donors reported over 250 Gb of sequence data and 95 million to 130 million unique TCR beta sequences obtained from 150 million to 200 million T cells. Using immunosequencing, the study profiled T cell repertoires from 666 subjects and related those repertoires to cytomegalovirus serostatus. An earlier analysis of more than 450 of the donors used high-throughput TCR beta sequencing to judge whether each TCR beta V gene segment behaved as functional or pseudogenic. Among some 400 genotyped donors of the cohort, an average of roughly 230,000 unique TCR beta nucleotide sequences was sequenced per donor, of which about 18% were non-productive. High-throughput TCR immunosequencing, statistical association of individual TCRs with disease status, and machine learning were combined to predict cytomegalovirus infection status. A later genetic analysis took genome-wide SNP genotypes for about 55% of the roughly 700 donors and used that subset as a discovery cohort. Rather than using new phenotypic data, the later analysis identified candidate immune exposures from TCR beta sequences and from how often those sequences occurred across donors. Alongside the repertoire data, information on donor age, sex, ethnicity and CMV serostatus was compiled. The study aimed to test whether signatures of past pathogen exposure could be identified by cataloging public T cell receptors. Of the approximately 400 genotyped donors, less than 85% were placed in the genetic ancestry cluster associated with self-reported Caucasian donors. A later analysis re-analyzed previously published TCR beta repertoires from several hundred donors and added high-resolution HLA genotyping to study TCR occurrence patterns. All discovery cohort repertoires had been generated on a single sequencing platform. The number of donors typed differed by locus, with 629-630 for A, B, C, DRB1 and DQB1, roughly 550 for DQA1, 600 to 610 for DPA1, and 450 to 480 for DPB1. Class I and class II HLA loci were covered by the typing at four-digit resolution. Because of strong linkage in the cohort, roughly five DR-DQ haplotypes were treated as single units for association and clustering. Besides the first cohort of roughly 700 subjects, a separate validation cohort made up of 90 to 150 different subjects was used. An early release that covered about 600 HLA-typed donors contained approximately 300 gigabases of sequencing data and tens of millions of unique TCR sequences. Broad study findings and their caveats: Several of the top co-occurrence clusters appeared to be linked to parvovirus B19, influenza, CMV and Epstein-Barr virus, according to a later analysis. Most TCR sequences were seen in very few donors, while some public TCRs were found in many individuals. Correlated functional status among segregating V segments might reflect linkage disequilibrium, but an unknown experimental factor could not be ruled out. In vitro tests confirmed that a few of the cytomegalovirus-associated TCR beta chains recognize cytomegalovirus antigens. A later analysis associated about 17,000 TCR beta sequences with specific HLA alleles at a false discovery rate of 0.05. In the study, 150 to 200 TCR beta chains were listed as associated with cytomegalovirus. Because counts were too low, about 18 rarely observed V segments, including chromosome 9 orphons, were excluded from the earlier analysis of fewer than 650 of the donors. In a later analysis, the rate of TCR association differed among HLA loci, with DRB1 alleles having the most associated TCRs and HLA-C alleles having the fewest. An earlier analysis of 587 of the donors showed that most TCR beta V segments appeared in productive rearrangements either about 87% or about 30% of the time, which broadly matched IMGT annotations. HLA typing was unavailable for some donors at each locus, so association tests used only the typed subset. The presence/absence analyses assumed that sequencing depth was roughly uniform across donors, and that assumption may not be true. The classifier was reported to diagnose cytomegalovirus status with high specificity and sensitivity in both the original cohort and the validation cohort. A group of highly shared sequence variants was considered likely to be a technical artifact of the sequencing pipeline. Because the 87-base-pair reads could not distinguish some IMGT-functional V segments, including TRBV6-2 and TRBV6-3, those segments were excluded. In a later genetic analysis, fewer N-insertions in productive TCRs were reported among donors in an Asian-associated ancestry cluster than the 666-donor mean. A further reported finding was that TCR beta sequences accurately predicted the HLA-A and HLA-B alleles for most subjects in the first cohort. Immune exposure information for the cohort was limited to CMV serostatus. The authors suggested that the approach could potentially be generalized to other disease states and immunological phenotypes. Assigning TCR associations to individual alleles was difficult when HLA alleles, especially DR and DQ, strongly co-occurred. This cohort had only TCR beta chains sequenced, and the lack of alpha or paired-chain data limited which features could be detected. Most CMV-associated TCR beta chains appeared to be HLA-restricted in a later analysis, and the HLA associations seemed to be driven largely by CMV exposure. In a later analysis, HLA-associated TCR beta chains showed more clonal expansion and lower generation probabilities than non-associated chains that were equally common. A later genetic analysis associated a missense DCLRE1C variant with V-gene and J-gene trimming of TCR beta chains, and an independent cohort replicated the association.

Concerning this clone itself: Its cognate antigen has yet to be identified. The record has no base qualities; no much larger clone is one base away.

The cohort consisted of 650 to 850 healthy bone marrow donors. At the time of sampling, every cohort member was nominally healthy, though immune exposures that went unrecorded were likely present. The donor was CMV seropositive and belonged to the group of 250 to 300 seropositive cohort members. A peripheral blood sample was provided by each donor, and peripheral blood mononuclear cells were used for TCR beta sequencing. The Qiagen DNeasy Blood Extraction Kit was used to extract genomic DNA from the blood cell samples. The library was made by the immunoSEQ multiplex PCR assay. A mixture of 60 forward primers for TCR Vbeta segments and 13 reverse primers for TCR Jbeta segments was used in the multiplex PCR. Amplification of the CDR3 region of rearranged TCR beta genes was performed with a multiplex PCR assay on genomic DNA. Amplified TCR beta libraries were sequenced as 87-base-pair reads on the Illumina HiSeq System. Per the authors' processing: A later analysis tallied tens of millions of unique TCR beta chains across the 666 repertoires, and around 9.9 million of those chains were shared by two or more donors. Raw reads were error-corrected and collapsed into unique sequences by a nearest-neighbor algorithm in which closely related sequences were merged to remove PCR and sequencing errors. CDR3 sequences were aligned to IMGT reference sequences to assign V, D and J gene segments. Each retained sequence needed at least a six-nucleotide match to both a V gene segment and a J gene segment. Rearrangements were called productive when the CDR3 lacked stop codons and stayed in frame with V and J; all others were non-productive. Following IMGT convention, CDR3 was defined as the stretch from the second conserved V-encoded cysteine to the conserved J-encoded phenylalanine. Sequences without an unambiguous match to a single V gene segment were excluded from the earlier analysis of approximately 600 of the donors. An earlier analysis of several hundred of the donors called V segments functional above 56.7% productive rearrangements and segregating when the between-donor standard deviation exceeded 5%. A statistical classification framework was built to diagnose cytomegalovirus status from the catalog of TCR beta chain sequences. In a later analysis, TCR nucleotide sequences were compared against IMGT/GENE-DB human TR gene sequences so that V and J genes could be assigned. The TCRdist pipeline was used in a later analysis to assign CDR3 sequences and most-parsimonious VDJ recombination scenarios. In a later analysis, every TCR beta chain was defined by the combination of its CDR3 amino acid sequence and its V-gene family, and reads without a unique V-gene family were dropped. In a later analysis, a few hundred highly shared, low-generation-probability nucleotide sequences were removed to address suspected cross-contamination and a sequencing artifact. In a later analysis, a clonal expansion index for each public chain was calculated from normalized within-repertoire ranks of inferred template counts. Generation probabilities in a later analysis came from a VDJ recombination model fitted to out-of-frame rearrangements, and those results were checked against IGoR. A later analysis scored TCR-TCR, TCR-HLA and TCR-CMV co-occurrence with hypergeometric tests, applying a repertoire-size bias correction to TCR pairs. False discovery rates were estimated in a later analysis by permuting HLA or CMV assignments 20 times. In a later analysis, co-occurring TCRs were grouped with DBSCAN, and TCRdist sequence similarity was added when clustering was performed within HLA-allele-positive subsets. Repertoires with fewer than 30,000 or more than 120,000 public chains, plus five repertoires with anomalous nucleotide sharing, were excluded from co-occurrence clustering. What TCRdb holds here is the immuneACCESS table cut down to in-frame rearrangements. Part of the clones is not present; checked against another copy, under half of the missing clones reflect an unresolved V gene, and the others are unexplained. V and J calls and clone size are as listed in that table; D and trimming were resolved from the DNA. This sample lists over 90,000 clones; approximately 79% were detected once. In total, the top ten clones hold roughly 4% of the sample.

The CDR3, cysteine through phenylalanine, is 15 amino acids long. Only the CDR3 portion is preserved as DNA: 45 bases, with reading frame beginning at the first base. The germline V gene gives CDR1 as SGHAT and CDR2 as FQNNGV. The junction shows trimming of 3 bases on V and 4 bases on J, plus 13 bases between the germline ends. This sequence originates from a man between 45 and 60 years old in good health and CMV-seropositive. The sample comprised PBMCs. Here the chain combines TRBV11-2 and TRBJ1-5, with the D gene not confidently named. The encoded CDR3 is CASSFVYPHNQPQHF. The nucleotides read TGTGCCAGCAGCTTTGTCTACCCTCATAATCAGCCCCAGCATTTT.